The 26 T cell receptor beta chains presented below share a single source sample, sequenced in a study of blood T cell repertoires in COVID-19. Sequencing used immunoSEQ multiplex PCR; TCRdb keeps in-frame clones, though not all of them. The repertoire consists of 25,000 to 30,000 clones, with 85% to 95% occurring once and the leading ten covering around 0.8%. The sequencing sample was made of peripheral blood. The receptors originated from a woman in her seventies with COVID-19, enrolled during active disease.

The CDR3 DNA sequence: TGCGCCAGCAGCCTTTGGACAGGGGTCGGGTACGAGCAGTACTTC. Translated: CASSLWTGVGYEQYF. The chain links TRBV5-1 to TRBJ2-7; TRBD1 matches 9 bases. Germline assignment: CDR1 SGHRS and CDR2 YFSETQ. V lost 4 bases to trimming and J lost 4 bases; unmatched junction nucleotides: 9. CDR3 length equals 15 residues.

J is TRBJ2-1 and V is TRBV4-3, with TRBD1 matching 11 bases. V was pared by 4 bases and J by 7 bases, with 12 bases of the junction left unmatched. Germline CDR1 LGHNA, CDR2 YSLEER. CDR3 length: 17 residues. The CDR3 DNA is TGCGCCAGCAGCCTACCGTCCGGGACAGGGGGGAGTAATGAGCAGTTCTTC. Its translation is CASSLPSGTGGSNEQFF.

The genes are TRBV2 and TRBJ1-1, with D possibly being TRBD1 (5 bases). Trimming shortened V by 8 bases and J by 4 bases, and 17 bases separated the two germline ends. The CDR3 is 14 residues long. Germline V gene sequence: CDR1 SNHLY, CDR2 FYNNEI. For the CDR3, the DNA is TGTGCCAGCTTATCCATTCGGGGGGGCACTGAAGCTTTCTTT. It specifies CASLSIRGGTEAFF.

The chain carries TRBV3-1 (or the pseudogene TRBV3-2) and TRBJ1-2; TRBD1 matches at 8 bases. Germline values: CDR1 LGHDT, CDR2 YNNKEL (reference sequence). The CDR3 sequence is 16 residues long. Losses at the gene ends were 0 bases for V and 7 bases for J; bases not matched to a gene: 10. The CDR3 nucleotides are TGTGCCAGCAGCCAAGATCCAGGGGGCGTAAGAATTGGCTACACCTTC. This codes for CASSQDPGGVRIGYTF.

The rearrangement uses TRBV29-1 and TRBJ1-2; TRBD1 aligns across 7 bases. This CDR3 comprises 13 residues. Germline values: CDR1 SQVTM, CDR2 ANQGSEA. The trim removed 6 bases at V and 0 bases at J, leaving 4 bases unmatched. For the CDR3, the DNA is TGCAGCGTGATGACAGGGTCTAACTATGGCTACACCTTC. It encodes CSVMTGSNYGYTF.

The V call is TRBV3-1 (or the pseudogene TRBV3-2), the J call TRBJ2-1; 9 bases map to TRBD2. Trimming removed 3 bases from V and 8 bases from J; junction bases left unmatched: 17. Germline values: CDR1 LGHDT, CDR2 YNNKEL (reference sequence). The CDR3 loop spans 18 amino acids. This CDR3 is CASSHSLAGRTSRYEQFF. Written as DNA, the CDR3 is TGTGCCAGCAGCCATAGCCTAGCGGGAAGAACAAGCAGGTATGAGCAGTTCTTC.

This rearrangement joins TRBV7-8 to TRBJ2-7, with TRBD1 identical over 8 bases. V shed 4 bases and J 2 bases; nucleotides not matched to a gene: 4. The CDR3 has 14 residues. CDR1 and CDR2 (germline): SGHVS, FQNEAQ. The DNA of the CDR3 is TGTGCCAGCAGCTATGGGACAGGTGCCTACGAGCAGTACTTC. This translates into CASSYGTGAYEQYF.

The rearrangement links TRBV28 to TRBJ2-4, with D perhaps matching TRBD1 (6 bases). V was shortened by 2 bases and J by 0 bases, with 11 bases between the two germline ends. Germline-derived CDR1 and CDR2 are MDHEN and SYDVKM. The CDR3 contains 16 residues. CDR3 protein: CASSLGGPIAKNIQYF. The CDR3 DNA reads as TGTGCCAGCAGTTTAGGGGGCCCAATAGCCAAAAACATTCAGTACTTC.

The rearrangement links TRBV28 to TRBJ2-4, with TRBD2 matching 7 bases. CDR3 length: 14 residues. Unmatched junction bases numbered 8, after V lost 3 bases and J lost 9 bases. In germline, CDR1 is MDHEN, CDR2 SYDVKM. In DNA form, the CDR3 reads TGTGCCAGCAGTTTCCGACTAGCCCTAGGCATTCAGTACTTC. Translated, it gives CASSFRLALGIQYF.

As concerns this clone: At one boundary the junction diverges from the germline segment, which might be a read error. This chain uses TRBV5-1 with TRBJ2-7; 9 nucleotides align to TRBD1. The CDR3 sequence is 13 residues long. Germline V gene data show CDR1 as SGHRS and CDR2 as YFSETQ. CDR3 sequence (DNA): TGCGCCAGCAGCTTGCGTGAGGGGACAGGGCTAAACTTC. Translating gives CASSLREGTGLNF.

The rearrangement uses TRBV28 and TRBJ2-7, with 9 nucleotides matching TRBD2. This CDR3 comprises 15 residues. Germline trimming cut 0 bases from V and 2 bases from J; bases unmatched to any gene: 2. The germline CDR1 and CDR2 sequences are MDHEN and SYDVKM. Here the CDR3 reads CASSLWAGGAYEQYF. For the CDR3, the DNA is TGTGCCAGCAGTTTATGGGCGGGGGGGGCCTACGAGCAGTACTTC.

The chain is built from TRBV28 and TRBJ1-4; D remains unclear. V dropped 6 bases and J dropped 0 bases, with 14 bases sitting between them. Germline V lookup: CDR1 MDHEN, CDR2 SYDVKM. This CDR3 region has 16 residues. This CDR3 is CASRASGGATNEKLFF. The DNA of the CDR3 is TGTGCCAGCAGAGCCTCCGGCGGTGCAACTAATGAAAAACTGTTTTTT.

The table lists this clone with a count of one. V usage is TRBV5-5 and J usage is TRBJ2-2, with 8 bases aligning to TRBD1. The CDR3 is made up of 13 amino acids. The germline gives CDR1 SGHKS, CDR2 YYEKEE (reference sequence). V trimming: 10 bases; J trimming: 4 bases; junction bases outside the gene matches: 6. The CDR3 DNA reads TGTGCCGGAGGACAGGGCAGCACCGGGGAGCTGTTTTTT. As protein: CAGGQGSTGELFF. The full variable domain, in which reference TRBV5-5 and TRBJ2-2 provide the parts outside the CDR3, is DAGVTQSPTHLIKTRGQQVTLRCSPISGHKSVSWYQQVLGQGPQFIFQYYEKEERGRGNFPDRFSARQFPNYSSELNVNALLLGDSALYLCAGGQGSTGELFFGEGSRLTVL.

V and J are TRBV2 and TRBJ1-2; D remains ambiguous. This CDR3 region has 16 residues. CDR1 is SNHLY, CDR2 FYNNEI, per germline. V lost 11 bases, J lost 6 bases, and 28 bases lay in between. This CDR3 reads CAGLDGLLSSLDGYTF. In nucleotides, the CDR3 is TGTGCCGGCCTGGACGGACTACTTTCAAGCCTCGATGGCTACACCTTC. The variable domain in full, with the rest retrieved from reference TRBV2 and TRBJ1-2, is EPEVTQTPSHQVTQMGQEVILRCVPISNHLYFYWYRQILGQKVEFLVSFYNNEISEKSEIFDDQFSVERPDGSNFTLKIRSTKLEDSAMYFCAGLDGLLSSLDGYTFGSGTRLTVV.

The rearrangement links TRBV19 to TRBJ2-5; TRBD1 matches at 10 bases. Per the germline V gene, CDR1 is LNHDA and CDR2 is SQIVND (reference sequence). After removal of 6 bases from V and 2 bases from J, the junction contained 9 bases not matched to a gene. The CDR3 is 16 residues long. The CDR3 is CASSDDRDRGQETQYF. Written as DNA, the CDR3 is TGTGCCAGTAGCGACGACCGGGACAGGGGACAAGAGACCCAGTACTTC.

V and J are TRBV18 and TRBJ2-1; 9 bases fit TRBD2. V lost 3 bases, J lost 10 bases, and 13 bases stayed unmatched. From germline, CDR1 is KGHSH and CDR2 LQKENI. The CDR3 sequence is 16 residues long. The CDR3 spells CASSPTRAGGRGEQFF. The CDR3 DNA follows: TGTGCCAGCTCACCTACGAGAGCGGGAGGCCGGGGAGAGCAGTTCTTC.

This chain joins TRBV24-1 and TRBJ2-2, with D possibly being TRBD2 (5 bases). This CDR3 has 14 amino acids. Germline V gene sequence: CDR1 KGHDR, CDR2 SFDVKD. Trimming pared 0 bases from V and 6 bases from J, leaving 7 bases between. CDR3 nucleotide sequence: TGTGCCACCAGTGATTTGACGGGGTCCGGGGAGCTGTTTTTT. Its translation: CATSDLTGSGELFF.

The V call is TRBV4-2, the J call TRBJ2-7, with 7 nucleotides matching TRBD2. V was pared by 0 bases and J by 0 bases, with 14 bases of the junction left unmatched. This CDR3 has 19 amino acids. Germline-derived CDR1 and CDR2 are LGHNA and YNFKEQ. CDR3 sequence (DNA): TGTGCCAGCAGCCAAGATCCCCAAACTAGCGTCCTCTTCTCCTACGAGCAGTACTTC. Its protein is CASSQDPQTSVLFSYEQYF.

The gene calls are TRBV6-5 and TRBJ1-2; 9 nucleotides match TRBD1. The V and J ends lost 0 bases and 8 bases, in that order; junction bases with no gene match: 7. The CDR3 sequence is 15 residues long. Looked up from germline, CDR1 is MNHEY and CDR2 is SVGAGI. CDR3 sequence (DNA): TGTGCCAGCAGTTACTCAGGGACAGGGTTTAAGGGCTACACCTTC. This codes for CASSYSGTGFKGYTF.

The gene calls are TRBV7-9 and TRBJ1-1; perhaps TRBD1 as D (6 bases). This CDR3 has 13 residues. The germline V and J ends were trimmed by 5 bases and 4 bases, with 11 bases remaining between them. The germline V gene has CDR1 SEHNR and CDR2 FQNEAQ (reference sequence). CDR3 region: CASSPPGATEAFF. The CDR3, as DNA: TGTGCCAGCAGCCCGCCAGGGGCCACTGAAGCTTTCTTT.

The CDR3 region is CATSEAGNTGELFF. DNA for the CDR3: TGTGCCACCAGTGAAGCAGGGAACACCGGGGAGCTGTTTTTT. The rearrangement joins TRBV24-1 to TRBJ2-2; D call uncertain. Trimming left V 4 bases short and J 1 base short, with 6 bases between. Germline values: CDR1 KGHDR, CDR2 SFDVKD. CDR3 length: 14 amino acids.

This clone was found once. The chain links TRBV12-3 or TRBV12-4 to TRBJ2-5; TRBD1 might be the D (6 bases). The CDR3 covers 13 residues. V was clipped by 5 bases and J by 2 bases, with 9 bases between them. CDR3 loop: CASSIGQQETQYF. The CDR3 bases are TGTGCCAGCAGTATCGGACAGCAAGAGACCCAGTACTTC.

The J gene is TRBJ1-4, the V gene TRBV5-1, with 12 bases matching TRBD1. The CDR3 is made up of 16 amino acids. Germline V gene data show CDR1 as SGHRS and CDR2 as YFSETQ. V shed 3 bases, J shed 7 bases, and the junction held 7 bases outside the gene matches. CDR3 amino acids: CASSSEGQGASEKLFF. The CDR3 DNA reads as TGCGCCAGCAGCTCCGAGGGACAGGGGGCCTCTGAAAAACTGTTTTTT. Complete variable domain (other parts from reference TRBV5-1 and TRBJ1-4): KAGVTQTPRYLIKTRGQQVTLSCSPISGHRSVSWYQQTPGQGLQFLFEYFSETQRNKGNFPGRFSGRQFSNSRSEMNVSTLELGDSALYLCASSSEGQGASEKLFFGSGTQLSVL.

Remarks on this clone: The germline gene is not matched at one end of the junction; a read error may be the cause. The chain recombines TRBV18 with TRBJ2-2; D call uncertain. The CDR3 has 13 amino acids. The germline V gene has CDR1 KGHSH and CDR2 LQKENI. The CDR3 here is CASSPRNPGELFF. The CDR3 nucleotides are TGTGCCAGCTCACCGCGGAACCCCGGGGAGCTGTTTTTT.

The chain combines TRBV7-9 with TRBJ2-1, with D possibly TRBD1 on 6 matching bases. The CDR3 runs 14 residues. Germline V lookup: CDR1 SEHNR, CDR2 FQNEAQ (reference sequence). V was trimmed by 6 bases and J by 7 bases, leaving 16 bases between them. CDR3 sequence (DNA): TGTGCCAGCAGTCACGACTATCAGGGGAATGAGCAGTTCTTC. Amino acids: CASSHDYQGNEQFF.

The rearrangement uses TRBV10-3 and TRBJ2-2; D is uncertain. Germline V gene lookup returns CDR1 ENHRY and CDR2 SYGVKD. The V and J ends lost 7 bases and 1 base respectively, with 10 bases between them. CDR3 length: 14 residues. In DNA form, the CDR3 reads TGTGCCATCAATAACGGAGAGAACACCGGGGAGCTGTTTTTT. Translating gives CAINNGENTGELFF.